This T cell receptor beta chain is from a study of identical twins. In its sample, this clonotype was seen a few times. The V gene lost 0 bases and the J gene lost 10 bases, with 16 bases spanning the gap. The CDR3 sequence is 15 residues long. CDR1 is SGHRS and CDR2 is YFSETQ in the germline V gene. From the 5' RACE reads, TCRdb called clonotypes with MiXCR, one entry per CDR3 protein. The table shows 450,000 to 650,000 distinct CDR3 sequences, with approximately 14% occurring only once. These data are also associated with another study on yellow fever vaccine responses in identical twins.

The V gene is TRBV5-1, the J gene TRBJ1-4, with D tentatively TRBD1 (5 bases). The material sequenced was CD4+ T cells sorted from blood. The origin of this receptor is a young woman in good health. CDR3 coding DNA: TGCGCCAGCAGCTTGGAAGGAGGTCAGAGGGGAAAACTGTTTTTT. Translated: CASSLEGGQRGKLFF.